Listed here are 29 T cell receptor beta chains from one sample, sequenced in a study of T cells in Graves' hyperthyroidism and ophthalmopathy. Template material for amplifying TCR beta CDR3 regions consisted of RNA transcripts. RT-PCR in the first round (using the HTBI primer set) targeted the TCR CDR3. TCRdb passed the multiplex PCR reads through MiXCR, listing each CDR3 protein once. The sample holds approximately 610,000 distinct CDR3 sequences; over 12% are singletons and the top ten take approximately 4.2%. The sequenced sample was blood. The receptor set was obtained from a woman aged 40 to 50 with Graves' ophthalmopathy.

This clonotype was seen repeatedly, ten times or more. The chain combines TRBV29-1 with TRBJ2-7, with TRBD1 identical over 9 bases. CDR1 and CDR2 from the germline V gene are SQVTM and ANQGSEA. Unmatched junction bases numbered 8, after V lost 6 bases and J lost 2 bases. The CDR3 is 14 residues long. The CDR3 nucleotides are TGCAGCGTGCAAACTTGGGACAGGGCCTACGAGCAGTACTTC. It yields the protein CSVQTWDRAYEQYF.

The chain combines TRBV6-1 with TRBJ2-7, with 8 bases fitting TRBD1. V shed 3 bases and J 5 bases; nucleotides not matched to a gene: 9. Germline-derived CDR1 and CDR2 are MNHNS and SASEGT. The CDR3 is 15 residues long. The CDR3 coding sequence is TGTGCCAGCAGTGACCCTCAGGGGGCCTACCACGAGCAGTACTTC. Encoded protein: CASSDPQGAYHEQYF.

This clonotype has a count of ten or more. The V call is TRBV27, the J call TRBJ2-7; 9 nucleotides align to TRBD1. V lost 2 bases, J lost 3 bases, and 2 bases stayed unmatched. The CDR3 spans 14 residues. Germline V lookup: CDR1 MNHEY, CDR2 SMNVEV (reference sequence). Here the CDR3 reads CASSLRGQGYEQYF. The CDR3 DNA sequence: TGTGCCAGCAGTTTACGGGGACAGGGCTACGAGCAGTACTTC.

The sample holds many counts of this clonotype. The chain couples TRBV2 to TRBJ1-3; no reliable D call. V was cut by 3 bases and J by 9 bases, with 9 bases left in between. Germline V gene sequence: CDR1 SNHLY, CDR2 FYNNEI. The CDR3 runs 12 residues. In nucleotides, the CDR3 is TGTGCCAGCAGTGATAGGGAGAGCACCATATATTTT. Amino acids: CASSDRESTIYF.

The table lists this clonotype with many counts. This chain uses TRBV5-4 with TRBJ2-5, with D unresolved. The CDR3 is 14 amino acids. V shed 3 bases and J shed 1 base, with 10 bases lying between them. In germline, CDR1 is SGHNT, CDR2 YYREEE (reference sequence). CDR3 loop: CASSSEWGQETQYF. CDR3 nucleotides: TGTGCCAGCAGCTCCGAGTGGGGCCAAGAGACCCAGTACTTC.

This clonotype was recorded at least ten times. The chain combines TRBV12-3 or TRBV12-4 with TRBJ1-1; 8 nucleotides match TRBD1. The CDR3 contains 13 residues. Germline trimming cut 7 bases from V and 4 bases from J; bases unmatched to any gene: 5. The CDR3 DNA sequence: TGTGCCAGCATGGACAGGGTCCTCACTGAAGCTTTCTTT. This sequence encodes CASMDRVLTEAFF.

This clonotype was seen a few times. The chain carries TRBV7-9 and TRBJ2-5; D is undetermined. Germline assignment: CDR1 SEHNR and CDR2 FQNEAQ (reference sequence). The CDR3 is 15 amino acids. V was trimmed by 1 base and J by 1 base, leaving 10 bases between them. Here the CDR3 DNA reads TGTGCCAGCAGCTTAGTGGGGAACCTCCAAGAGACCCAGTACTTC. It specifies CASSLVGNLQETQYF.

The rearrangement joins TRBV6-5 to TRBJ2-5; 7 bases line up with TRBD2. Germline V gene sequence: CDR1 MNHEY, CDR2 SVGAGI. V dropped 4 bases and J dropped 3; count of bases not matched to a gene: 8. The CDR3 is 15 amino acids. The CDR3 DNA reads TGTGCCAGCAGTTGGTCCCGCGGGGGTGAAGAGACCCAGTACTTC. Its translation is CASSWSRGGEETQYF.

This clonotype was seen ten or more times. V usage is TRBV28 and J usage is TRBJ1-3; 7 bases match TRBD1. Germline trimming cut 4 bases from V and 0 bases from J; bases unmatched to any gene: 3. The length of the CDR3 is 15 residues. CDR1 and CDR2 (germline): MDHEN, SYDVKM. Written as DNA, the CDR3 is TGTGCCAGCAGTTACAGGGGCGGCTCTGGAAACACCATATATTTT. Translated, it gives CASSYRGGSGNTIYF.

This clonotype was counted many times. The chain has TRBV19 and TRBJ1-1; D ambiguous. The CDR3 has 11 amino acids. Trimming removed 4 bases at V and 7 bases at J, with 7 bases between. Germline V gives CDR1 LNHDA, CDR2 SQIVND (reference sequence). CDR3 coding DNA: TGTGCCAGTAGTACGCGGGTTGAAGCTTTCTTT. It specifies CASSTRVEAFF. The variable domain in full, completed from reference TRBV19 and TRBJ1-1, reads DGGITQSPKYLFRKEGQNVTLSCEQNLNHDAMYWYRQDPGQGLRLIYYSQIVNDFQKGDIAEGYSVSREKKESFPLTVTSAQKNPTAFYLCASSTRVEAFFGQGTRLTVV.

This clonotype was observed many times. The chain couples TRBV5-1 to TRBJ2-5; 7 positions match TRBD2. The V and J ends lost 0 bases and 7 bases, in that order; junction bases with no gene match: 3. The CDR3 has 13 amino acids. Germline CDR1 reads SGHRS; CDR2 reads YFSETQ. CDR3: CASSLGQRGTQYF. The DNA for the CDR3 is TGCGCCAGCAGCTTGGGCCAGCGGGGGACCCAGTACTTC.

This clonotype was detected a few times. This sequence joins TRBV29-1 and TRBJ2-7, with D unresolved. CDR3 length: 13 residues. V was cut by 4 bases and J by 4 bases, with 14 bases left in between. Germline loops: CDR1 SQVTM, CDR2 ANQGSEA. CDR3 protein: CSVVSGTGYEQYF. CDR3 DNA: TGCAGCGTTGTTAGTGGAACCGGATACGAGCAGTACTTC.

This clonotype was seen many times. This chain joins TRBV6-1 and TRBJ2-7, with 7 nucleotides matching TRBD1. Unmatched junction bases numbered 6, after V lost 6 bases and J lost 4 bases. The V gene's germline CDR1 is MNHNS and CDR2 SASEGT. The CDR3 is 13 amino acids. CDR3 nucleotide sequence: TGTGCCAGCAGAACGGGACAGACTTACGAGCAGTACTTC. It codes for CASRTGQTYEQYF.

This clonotype was recorded at least ten times. The rearrangement links TRBV19 to TRBJ2-7; TRBD1 agrees at 11 bases. Germline values: CDR1 LNHDA, CDR2 SQIVND (reference sequence). Trimming took 6 bases from V and 3 from J; bases not matched to a gene: 4. The CDR3 has 14 residues. CDR3 sequence (DNA): TGTGCCAGTAGGATCGGGACAGGGGGCTACGAGCAGTACTTC. It yields the protein CASRIGTGGYEQYF. The variable domain in full, completed from reference TRBV19 and TRBJ2-7, reads DGGITQSPKYLFRKEGQNVTLSCEQNLNHDAMYWYRQDPGQGLRLIYYSQIVNDFQKGDIAEGYSVSREKKESFPLTVTSAQKNPTAFYLCASRIGTGGYEQYFGPGTRLTVT.

This clonotype has at least ten counts. The chain carries TRBV28 and TRBJ1-5, with 7 positions matching TRBD1. Looked up from germline, CDR1 is MDHEN and CDR2 is SYDVKM. Losses at the gene ends were 6 bases for V and 0 bases for J; bases not matched to a gene: 5. This CDR3 is 15 amino acids long. For the CDR3, the DNA is TGTGCCAGCAGAAGCCGGGACAGTAGCAATCAGCCCCAGCATTTT. It is translated as CASRSRDSSNQPQHF.

This clonotype has only a few counts. The CDR3: CASSLEQALNTGELFF. In DNA, the CDR3 is TGTGCCAGCAGCTTAGAGCAGGCCTTGAACACCGGGGAGCTGTTTTTT. This rearrangement joins TRBV5-4 to TRBJ2-2; D not resolved. CDR1 and CDR2 (germline): SGHNT, YYREEE (reference sequence). V lost 2 bases and J lost 1, with 12 bases in between. The CDR3 length is 16 residues.

In its sample, this clonotype was seen a few times. The genes are TRBV9 and TRBJ2-7; 9 bases match TRBD2. Germline V gene data show CDR1 as SGDLS and CDR2 as YYNGEE. The CDR3 totals 15 residues. V shed 0 bases, J shed 6 bases, and the junction held 7 bases outside the gene matches. The DNA of the CDR3 is TGTGCCAGCAGCGTAGGAGAGCGGGAGGTCTCCGAGCAGTACTTC. Its translation is CASSVGEREVSEQYF. Combining the CDR3 with reference TRBV9 and TRBJ2-7 gives the whole variable domain DSGVTQTPKHLITATGQRVTLRCSPRSGDLSVYWYQQSLDQGLQFLIQYYNGEERAKGNILERFSAQQFPDLHSELNLSSLELGDSALYFCASSVGEREVSEQYFGPGTRLTVT.

V usage is TRBV7-8 and J usage is TRBJ2-7, with TRBD2 matching over 11 bases. CDR3 size: 17 residues. Germline V gene lookup returns CDR1 SGHVS and CDR2 FQNEAQ. Trimming removed 3 bases from V and 1 base from J; junction bases left unmatched: 8. In DNA, the CDR3 is TGTGCCAGCAGCTTGGTTCCGGGACTAGCGGAATCCTACGAGCAGTACTTC. It codes for CASSLVPGLAESYEQYF.

This chain joins TRBV6-5 and TRBJ1-5, with 8 bases identical to TRBD1. The trim removed 4 bases at V and 2 bases at J, leaving 10 bases unmatched. Germline lookup yields CDR1 MNHEY and CDR2 SVGAGI. CDR3 length: 17 residues. CDR3 sequence (DNA): TGTGCCAGCAGTTCAGGACAGGGTATAGTTCGCAATCAGCCCCAGCATTTT. Amino acid sequence: CASSSGQGIVRNQPQHF.

This clonotype was seen at least ten times. The chain is built from TRBV5-1 and TRBJ1-1; the D is unclear. V lost 5 bases and J 1 base, leaving 15 bases between the germline ends. The CDR3 sequence is 15 residues long. The V gene's germline CDR1 is SGHRS and CDR2 YFSETQ. CDR3 DNA sequence: TGCGCCAGCAGATTTGGGCCGACGGAGAACACTGAAGCTTTCTTT. The encoded protein is CASRFGPTENTEAFF.

J is TRBJ2-7 and V is TRBV20-1; 12 bases fit TRBD2. This CDR3 is built from 17 residues. Germline V gene lookup returns CDR1 DFQATT and CDR2 SNEGSKA (reference sequence). Trimming cost V 0 bases and J 4 bases; bases outside gene matches: 10. The CDR3 protein is CSARDWTSGTSFYEQYF. Here the CDR3 DNA reads TGCAGTGCTAGAGACTGGACTAGCGGGACTAGCTTTTACGAGCAGTACTTC.

This clonotype was picked up many times. The chain is built from TRBV6-5 and TRBJ1-5; 7 positions agree with TRBD1. V dropped 2 bases and J dropped 1; count of bases not matched to a gene: 5. This CDR3 comprises 16 residues. Germline assignment: CDR1 MNHEY and CDR2 SVGAGI. CDR3 sequence (DNA): TGTGCCAGCAGTTACCCAGGGGGGGAGAGCAATCAGCCCCAGCATTTT. Amino acid sequence: CASSYPGGESNQPQHF.

This clonotype came up a few times. This chain uses TRBV4-1 with TRBJ2-2, with D perhaps matching TRBD2 (6 bases). Germline CDR1 is MGHRA and CDR2 is YSYEKL. V shed 4 bases and J shed 7 bases, with 25 bases lying between them. CDR3 size: 18 residues. CDR3 loop: CASSPAGYVLASGGELFF. The DNA for the CDR3 is TGCGCCAGCAGCCCCGCTGGTTATGTCCTAGCGTCGGGCGGGGAGCTGTTTTTT.

The genes are TRBV29-1 and TRBJ2-3; 7 bases fit TRBD2. The V gene end was trimmed by 3 bases and the J gene end by 0 bases; junction bases not matched to a gene: 3. CDR3 size: 14 residues. Per the germline V gene, CDR1 is SQVTM and CDR2 is ANQGSEA. For the CDR3, the DNA is TGCAGCGTTGATGAAGCGGGAAGCACAGATACGCAGTATTTT. This encodes CSVDEAGSTDTQYF.

This clonotype was counted many times. The rearrangement uses TRBV7-2 and TRBJ1-2, with D possibly TRBD1 on 6 matching bases. V was trimmed by 8 bases and J by 2 bases, leaving 12 bases between them. This CDR3 has 13 amino acids. Germline loops: CDR1 SGHTA, CDR2 FQGNSA. In DNA, the CDR3 is TGTGCCAGCCGCCCTGGGGGCAACTATGGCTACACCTTC. As protein: CASRPGGNYGYTF.

This clonotype was seen at least ten times. The chain carries TRBV12-3 or TRBV12-4 and TRBJ1-5, with 8 bases aligning to TRBD1. The V gene end was trimmed by 7 bases and the J gene end by 4 bases; junction bases not matched to a gene: 9. The length of the CDR3 is 15 residues. The CDR3 DNA reads TGTGCCAGCAAGGGGGGGACAGGCGGAAATCAGCCCCAGCATTTT. It translates to CASKGGTGGNQPQHF.

This clonotype came up a few times. J is TRBJ2-7 and V is TRBV6-1, with D possibly being TRBD1 or TRBD2 (5 bases each). The CDR3 extends over 15 amino acids. Per germline, CDR1 MNHNS and CDR2 SASEGT. V shed 5 bases and J shed 3 bases, with 17 bases lying between them. CDR3 bases: TGTGCCAGCAGTAAAACCGGGGACGGAAACTACGAGCAGTACTTC. It encodes CASSKTGDGNYEQYF.

This chain connects TRBV7-2 to TRBJ1-1; the D gene is possibly TRBD1 (5 bases). The V end lost 3 bases, the J end lost 4 bases, and 30 bases lay between the germline ends. The CDR3 extends over 20 amino acids. Germline V gene lookup returns CDR1 SGHTA and CDR2 FQGNSA. The CDR3 DNA reads as TGTGCCAGCAGCTTCATCCCAATTGTAGTCGACAGCACCGGGGTCACTGAAGCTTTCTTT. Residues: CASSFIPIVVDSTGVTEAFF.

A word on this clonotype: This may come from a read error, since a much larger clone is one base off. The rearrangement joins TRBV28 to TRBJ2-5; D may be TRBD1 or TRBD2 (6 bases each). In germline, CDR1 is MDHEN, CDR2 SYDVKM. Trimming removed 5 bases at V and 7 bases at J, with 26 bases between. The CDR3 is made up of 17 amino acids. In DNA form, the CDR3 reads TGTGCCAGCAGTCCCGCAATGGGGGGCGGACTGACAGGGACCCAGTACTTC. It codes for CASSPAMGGGLTGTQYF.